This T cell receptor (beta chain) was documented in a study of blood T cells in healthy people across ages. Every sample had a minimum of 6.5 million PBMCs isolated. Then a second PCR, running roughly 6 to 11 cycles, was carried out with a sample-barcoded 5' primer and a J-beta primer mix. TCRdb analysed the 5' RACE reads with MiXCR anew, one entry per CDR3 protein. The sample has 780,000 or so distinct CDR3 sequences; 20% to 30% are singletons. The V end lost 2 bases, the J end lost 2 bases, and 6 bases lay between the germline ends. From germline, CDR1 is SGHTA and CDR2 FQGTGA. This CDR3 contains 13 residues. This clonotype came up a few times. The same sample was also studied in work on T cells of mothers and their children. That study reports: Material was donated by three healthy Caucasian mothers and their six children. Unrelated pairs and related pairs have their TCR recombination output shaped similarly by thymic selection. Related pairs of mothers and children showed slightly higher, non-significant overlap versus unrelated pairs.

Sequenced sample: blood. This TCR derives from a boy younger than 18 in good health. The chain carries TRBV7-3 and TRBJ2-5; unclear D gene. The CDR3 is CASSLERQETQYF. The CDR3, as DNA: TGTGCCAGCAGCTTAGAACGACAAGAGACCCAGTACTTC.